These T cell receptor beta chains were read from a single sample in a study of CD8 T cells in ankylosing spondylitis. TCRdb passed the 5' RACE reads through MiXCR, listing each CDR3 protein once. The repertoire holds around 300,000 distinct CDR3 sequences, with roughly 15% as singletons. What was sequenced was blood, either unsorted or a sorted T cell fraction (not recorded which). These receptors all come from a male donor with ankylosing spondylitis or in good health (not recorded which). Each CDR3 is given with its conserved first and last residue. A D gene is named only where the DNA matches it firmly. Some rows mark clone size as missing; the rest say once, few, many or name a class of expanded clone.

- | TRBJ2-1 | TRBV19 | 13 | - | TGTGCCAGTAGTATCGGGCTGCTCAATGAGCAGTTCTTC | CASSIGLLNEQFF
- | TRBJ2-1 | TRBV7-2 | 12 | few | TGTGCCAGCAGCTTAGCGTACGGGCCGCAGTTCTTC | CASSLAYGPQFF
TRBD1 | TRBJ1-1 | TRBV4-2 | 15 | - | TGTGCCAGCAGCCAACCAGGGGGCGCGAACACTGAAGCTTTCTTT | CASSQPGGANTEAFF
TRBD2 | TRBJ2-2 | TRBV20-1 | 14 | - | TGCAGTGCGCAGCGGGGCCCGAACACCGGGGAGCTGTTTTTT | CSAQRGPNTGELFF
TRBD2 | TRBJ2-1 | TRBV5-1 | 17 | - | TGCGCCAGCAGCTTGGCATCTAGCGGGGGGCGGTACAATGAGCAGTTCTTC | CASSLASSGGRYNEQFF
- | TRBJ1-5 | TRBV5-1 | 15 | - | TGCGCCAGCAGCTTGGATGGACAGTTCAATCAGCCCCAGCATTTT | CASSLDGQFNQPQHF
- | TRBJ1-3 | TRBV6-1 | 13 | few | TGTGCCGGGAGAAGGGGGTCAGGAAACACCATATATTTT | CAGRRGSGNTIYF
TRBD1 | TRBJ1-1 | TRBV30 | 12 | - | TGTGCCAGTTCCGGGACAGGGGGGAAAGCTTTCTTT | CASSGTGGKAFF
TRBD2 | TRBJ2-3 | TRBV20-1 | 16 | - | TGCAGTGCTAGAGATCGGCGGGGGGGGGCGGCAGATACGCAGTATTTT | CSARDRRGGAADTQYF
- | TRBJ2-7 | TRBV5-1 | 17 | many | TGCGCCAGCAGCTTGGTCCGTCCGGACGGAAGCTCCTACGAGCAGTACTTC | CASSLVRPDGSSYEQYF
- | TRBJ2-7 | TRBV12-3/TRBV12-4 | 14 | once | TGTGCCAGCAGTTTAGGGACTATAGAATACGAGCAGTACTTC | CASSLGTIEYEQYF
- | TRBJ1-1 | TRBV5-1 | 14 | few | TGCGCCAGCAGCTTATCGGGGGTGAACACTGAAGCTTTCTTT | CASSLSGVNTEAFF
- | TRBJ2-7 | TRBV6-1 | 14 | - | TGTGCCAGCAGTGAATGGGCAGAAAACTACGAGCAGTACTTC | CASSEWAENYEQYF
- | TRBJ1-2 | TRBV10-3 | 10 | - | TGTGCCACTAGAGGCCTTGGCTACACCTTC | CATRGLGYTF
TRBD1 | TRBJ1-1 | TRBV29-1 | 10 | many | TGCAGCGACGGGACAGGGTTAGCTTTCTTT | CSDGTGLAFF
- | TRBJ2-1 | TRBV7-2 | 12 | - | TGTGCCAGCAGCCTCGCGGTTGGTGAGCAGTTCTTC | CASSLAVGEQFF
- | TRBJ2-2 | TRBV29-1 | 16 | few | TGCAGCGTTGAGGGATTGGGACACCTTAACACCGGGGAGCTGTTTTTT | CSVEGLGHLNTGELFF
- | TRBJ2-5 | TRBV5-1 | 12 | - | TGCGCCAGCAGCTCCTCCGTAGAGACCCAGTACTTC | CASSSSVETQYF
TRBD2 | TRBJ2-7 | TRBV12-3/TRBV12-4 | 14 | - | TGTGCCAGCAGCCCCTGGGGGGGTACCTACGAGCAGTACTTC | CASSPWGGTYEQYF
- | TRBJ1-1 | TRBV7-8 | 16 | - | TGTGCCAGCAGCTTAGTGGAGGGGCGCCTAGGCACTGAAGCTTTCTTT | CASSLVEGRLGTEAFF
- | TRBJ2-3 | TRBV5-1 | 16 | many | TGCGCCAGCAGAGGAGCTGACTTGAACGGGGCAGATACGCAGTATTTT | CASRGADLNGADTQYF
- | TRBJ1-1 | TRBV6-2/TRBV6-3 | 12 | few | TGTGCCAGCAGCCGACCTACAGATAAAGCTTTCTTT | CASSRPTDKAFF
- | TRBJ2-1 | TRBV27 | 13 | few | TGTGCCAGCAGTTTAGAACTAGCTTCTGAGCAGTTCTTC | CASSLELASEQFF
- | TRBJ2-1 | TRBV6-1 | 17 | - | TGTGCCAGCTCTCCCTCGTCCCAGGGCCCCGGCTCAAATGAGCAGTTCTTC | CASSPSSQGPGSNEQFF
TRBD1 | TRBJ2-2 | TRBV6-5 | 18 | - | TGTGCCAGCAGTTACGACAGGGGTGGCGGTCGGAACACCGGGGAGCTGTTTTTT | CASSYDRGGGRNTGELFF
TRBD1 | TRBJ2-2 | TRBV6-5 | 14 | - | TGTGCCAGCAGTTACTCACAGGGGGACGGGGAGCTGTTTTTT | CASSYSQGDGELFF
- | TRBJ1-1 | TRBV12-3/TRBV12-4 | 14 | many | TGTGCCAGCAGTTCTCTAAAGGGTTGGACTGAAGCTTTCTTT | CASSSLKGWTEAFF
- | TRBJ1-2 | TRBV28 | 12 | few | TGTGCCAGCACCTCAGGGGTAGAGGACTACACCTTC | CASTSGVEDYTF
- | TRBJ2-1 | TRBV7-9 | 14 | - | TGTGCCAGCAGCTTAGCGGGTAGCGCATATGAGCAGTTCTTC | CASSLAGSAYEQFF
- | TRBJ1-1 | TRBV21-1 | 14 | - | TGTGCCAGCAGCAAAGCCTGGGGGCGGTTGGGGGCTTTCTTT | CASSKAWGRLGAFF
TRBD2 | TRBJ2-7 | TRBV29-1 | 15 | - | TGCAGCGTTGAAGACGGGGGGAAGGCAGGCTACGAGCAGTACTTC | CSVEDGGKAGYEQYF
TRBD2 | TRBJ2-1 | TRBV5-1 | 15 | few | TGCGCCAGCAGGAACCGGCCGGGACTAGGGAATGAGCAGTTCTTC | CASRNRPGLGNEQFF
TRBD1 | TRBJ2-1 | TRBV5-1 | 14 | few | TGCGCCAGCAGCCCGGGACAGGTGCACCATGAGCAGTTCTTC | CASSPGQVHHEQFF
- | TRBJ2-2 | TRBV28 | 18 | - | TGTGCCTTCTGTTTAGCTGCCGTGTGGACGGCGAACACCGGGGAGCTGTTTTTT | CAFCLAAVWTANTGELFF
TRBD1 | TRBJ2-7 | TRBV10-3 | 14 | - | TGTGCCATCAGGGTCGACAGGGACCTATACGAGCAGTACTTC | CAIRVDRDLYEQYF
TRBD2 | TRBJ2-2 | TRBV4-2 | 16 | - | TGTGCCAGCAGCCGTAGACTAGCAGCGAACACCGGGGAGCTGTTTTTT | CASSRRLAANTGELFF
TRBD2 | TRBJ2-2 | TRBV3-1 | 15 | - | TGTGCCAGCAGCCAAGATGGGACTAGCCCCGGGGAGCTGTTTTTT | CASSQDGTSPGELFF
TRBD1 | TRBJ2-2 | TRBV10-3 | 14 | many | TGTGCCATCAAAGGGGACAGCAACACCGGGGAGCTGTTTTTT | CAIKGDSNTGELFF
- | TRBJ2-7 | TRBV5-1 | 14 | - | TGCGCCAGCCATAAGGAGGGACCCTCCTACGAGCAGTACTTC | CASHKEGPSYEQYF
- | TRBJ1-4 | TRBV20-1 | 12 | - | TGCAGTGCTAGCTCCCGAGGGGAAAAACTGTTTTTT | CSASSRGEKLFF
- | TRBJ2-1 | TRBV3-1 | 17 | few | TGTGCCAGCAGCCGACTCTTAGCGTCTAGCTCCTACAATGAGCAGTTCTTC | CASSRLLASSSYNEQFF
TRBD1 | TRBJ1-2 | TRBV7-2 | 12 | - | TGTGCCAGCAGCCGGACAGGGGGCGGCTACACCTTC | CASSRTGGGYTF
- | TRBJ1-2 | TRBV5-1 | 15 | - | TGCGCCAGCAGCTCGCTACGTTCCGCCCGCTATGGCTACACCTTC | CASSSLRSARYGYTF
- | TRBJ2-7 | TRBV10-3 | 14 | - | TGTGCCATCAGTGCGGGGACCGAGGGATACGAGCAGTACTTC | CAISAGTEGYEQYF
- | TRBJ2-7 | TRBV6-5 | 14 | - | TGTGCCAGCAGTTACTCGGAGGTCCTTGGGGAGCAGTACTTC | CASSYSEVLGEQYF